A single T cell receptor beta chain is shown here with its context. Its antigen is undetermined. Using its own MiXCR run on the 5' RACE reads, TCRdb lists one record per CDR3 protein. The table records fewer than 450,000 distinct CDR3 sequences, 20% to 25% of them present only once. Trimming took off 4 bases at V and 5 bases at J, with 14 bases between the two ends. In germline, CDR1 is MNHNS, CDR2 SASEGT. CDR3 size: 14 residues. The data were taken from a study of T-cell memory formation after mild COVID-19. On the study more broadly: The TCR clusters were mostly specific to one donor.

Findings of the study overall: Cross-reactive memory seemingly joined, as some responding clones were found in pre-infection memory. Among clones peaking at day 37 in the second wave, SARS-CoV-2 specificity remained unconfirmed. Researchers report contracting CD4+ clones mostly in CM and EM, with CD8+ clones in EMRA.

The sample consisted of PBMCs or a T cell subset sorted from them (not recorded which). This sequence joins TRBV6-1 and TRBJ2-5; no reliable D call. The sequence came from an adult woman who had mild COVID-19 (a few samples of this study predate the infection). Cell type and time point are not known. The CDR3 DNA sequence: TGTGCCAGCAGTGGGCTAAGGAACCGGGAGACCCAGTACTTC. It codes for CASSGLRNRETQYF.